This T cell receptor (beta chain) comes out of a study of cytomegalovirus exposure and HLA in healthy donors. Whole-study results and caveats: An analysis done earlier found most TCR beta V segments productive about 87% or about 30% of the time.

PCR involved 60 Vbeta and 13 Jbeta primers. The assay was immunoSEQ multiplex PCR, and TCRdb's table has in-frame clones only and misses some. Of 140,000 or so clones detected, under 70% appear once; the ten largest clones hold approximately 6.5%. This CDR3 is 16 amino acids long. The table lists this clone with a count of one. Its specificity is unknown. This clonotype was obtained from a woman aged 60 to 75 in good health and CMV-seronegative. J is TRBJ1-3 and V is TRBV21-1; the listed D gene, TRBD1, was not tested against the DNA. TRBV21-1 is listed as a pseudogene. The sequenced sample was PBMCs. The CDR3 coding sequence is TGTGCCAGCAACGGAGGGACAGGTAGCTCTGGAAACACCATATATTTT. It specifies CASNGGTGSSGNTIYF.